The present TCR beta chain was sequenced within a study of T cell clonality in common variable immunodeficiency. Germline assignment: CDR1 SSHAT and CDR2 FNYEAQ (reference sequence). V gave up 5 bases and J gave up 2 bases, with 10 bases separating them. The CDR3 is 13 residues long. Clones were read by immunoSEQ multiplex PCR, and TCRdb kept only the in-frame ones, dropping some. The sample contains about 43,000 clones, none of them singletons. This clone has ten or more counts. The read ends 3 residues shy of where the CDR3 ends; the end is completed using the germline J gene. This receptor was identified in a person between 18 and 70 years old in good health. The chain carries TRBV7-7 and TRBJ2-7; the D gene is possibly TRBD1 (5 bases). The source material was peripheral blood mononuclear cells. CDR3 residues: CASSPRQPYEQYF. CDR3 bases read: TGTGCCAGCAGCCCAAGACAGCCCTACGAG.